A selection of T cell receptor beta chains follows, all from one sample in a study of blood T cell repertoires in COVID-19. The table came from immunoSEQ multiplex PCR; TCRdb's copy has only in-frame clones and leaves some out. The sample contains over 200,000 clones, over 75% of which appear only once. Sequenced input: peripheral blood. The receptors stem from a woman over 75 with acute or convalescent COVID-19. Each CDR3 is given without its conserved first and last residue.

j_call	v_call	cdr3_aa
TRBJ2-3	TRBV10-2	ASTWTSGTDTQY
TRBJ1-1	TRBV6-5	ASTVLSEAF
TRBJ1-1	TRBV5-1	ASAQQGGSTEAF
TRBJ1-1	TRBV5-6	ASSLANRLHEAF
TRBJ1-6	TRBV5-1	ASSPSPGQYNSPLH
TRBJ2-7	TRBV19	ASSSSGGATEQY
TRBJ2-3	TRBV2	ASSDRRGGPTDTQY
TRBJ2-3	TRBV5-1	ASSSERTSGRVADTQY
TRBJ2-7	TRBV3-1/TRBV3-2	ASSLFRAGQGSNEQY
TRBJ1-2	TRBV9	ASSAPVGGARNGYT
TRBJ1-6	TRBV7-3	ASSLTGIASPLH
TRBJ2-5	TRBV7-2	ASSLGGGFQETQY
TRBJ1-2	TRBV4-1	ASSQDRGRTGNYGYT
TRBJ2-2	TRBV5-4	ASSLGTATGELF
TRBJ2-7	TRBV20-1	SASASTSGGADEQY
TRBJ2-7	TRBV27	ASSLGGTGAGEQY
TRBJ2-5	TRBV12-2	ASRFYRVPETQY
TRBJ1-3	TRBV10-3	AIRGQGTSGNTIY
TRBJ1-5	TRBV6-5	ASSRTGGVQPQH
TRBJ2-3	TRBV11-3	ASSPGTGSRTDTQY
TRBJ2-1	TRBV9	ASSVGGSILRTNNEQF
TRBJ1-3	TRBV30	AWTPGQPGNTIY
TRBJ2-7	TRBV28	ASSFSGQGSYEQY
TRBJ1-2	TRBV6-4	ASRRTGSPMYGYT
TRBJ1-2	TRBV6-5	ASRAGGHGYT
TRBJ1-2	TRBV25-1	ASSESRGRDYGYT
TRBJ2-1	TRBV28	ASNLPGLREQF
TRBJ2-1	TRBV3-1/TRBV3-2	ASSQAGGNNEQF
TRBJ2-3	TRBV9	ASSVGGQGTDTQY
TRBJ1-4	TRBV19	ASSPLGLRGTNEKLF
TRBJ2-5	TRBV5-1	ASSFTSGRALGETQY
TRBJ1-4	TRBV5-1	ASSFSGGDEKLF
TRBJ2-3	TRBV5-1	ASSSISGGTDTQY